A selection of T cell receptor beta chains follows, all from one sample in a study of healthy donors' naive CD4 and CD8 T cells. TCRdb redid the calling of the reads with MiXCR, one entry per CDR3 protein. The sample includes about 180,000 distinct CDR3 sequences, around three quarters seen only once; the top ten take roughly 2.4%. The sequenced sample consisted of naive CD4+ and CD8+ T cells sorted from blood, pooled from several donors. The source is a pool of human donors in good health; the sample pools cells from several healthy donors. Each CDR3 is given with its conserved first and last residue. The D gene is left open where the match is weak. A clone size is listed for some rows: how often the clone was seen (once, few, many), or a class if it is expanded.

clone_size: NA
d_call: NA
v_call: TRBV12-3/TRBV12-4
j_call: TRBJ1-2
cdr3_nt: TGTGCCAGCAGTTTGGTTTACCCCCAATGGAACTATGGCTACACCTTC
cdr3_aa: CASSLVYPQWNYGYTF

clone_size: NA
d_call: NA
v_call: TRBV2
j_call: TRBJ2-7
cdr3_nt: TGTGCCAGCAGGCCCGACTCGGGTGTCTACGAGCAGTACTTC
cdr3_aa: CASRPDSGVYEQYF

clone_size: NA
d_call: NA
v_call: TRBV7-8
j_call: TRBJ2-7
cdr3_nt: TGTGCCAGCAGCCACCTGGGGGAGCAGTACTTC
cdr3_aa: CASSHLGEQYF

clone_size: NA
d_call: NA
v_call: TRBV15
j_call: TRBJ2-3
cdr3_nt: TGTGCCACCAGCAGAGAGATCGGCAGGAGCACAGATACGCAGTATTTT
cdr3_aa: CATSREIGRSTDTQYF

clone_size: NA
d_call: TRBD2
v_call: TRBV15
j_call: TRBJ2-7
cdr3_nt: TGTGTCACCAGCGAATTCGGACTAGGGTCCTACGAGCAGTACTTC
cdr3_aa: CVTSEFGLGSYEQYF

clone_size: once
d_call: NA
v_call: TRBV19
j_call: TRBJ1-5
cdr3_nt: TGTGCCAGTAGTATATCTGAGGGGAGCAATCAGCCCCAGCATTTT
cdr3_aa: CASSISEGSNQPQHF

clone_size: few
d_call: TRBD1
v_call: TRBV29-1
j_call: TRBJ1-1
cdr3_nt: TGCAGCGTGATGGGGACAGACCAAGCTTTCTTT
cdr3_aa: CSVMGTDQAFF

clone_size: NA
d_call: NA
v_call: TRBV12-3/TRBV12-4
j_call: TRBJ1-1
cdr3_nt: TGTGCCAGCAACCTAGAAAGGGGGATTAACACTGAAGCTTTCTTT
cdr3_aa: CASNLERGINTEAFF

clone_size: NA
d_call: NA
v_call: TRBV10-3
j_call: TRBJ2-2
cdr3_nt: TGTGCCATCAGTGAGTCGGTGGCCCTAGACGGGGAGCTGTTTTTT
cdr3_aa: CAISESVALDGELFF

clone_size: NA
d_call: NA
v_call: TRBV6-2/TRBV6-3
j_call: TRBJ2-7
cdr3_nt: TGTGCCAGCATCAACGCGATAGACTACTACGGGCAGTACTTC
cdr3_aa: CASINAIDYYGQYF

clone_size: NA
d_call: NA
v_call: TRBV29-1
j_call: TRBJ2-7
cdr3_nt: TGCAGCGTCTCCAGGGGAGACTACGAGCAGTACTTC
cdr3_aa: CSVSRGDYEQYF

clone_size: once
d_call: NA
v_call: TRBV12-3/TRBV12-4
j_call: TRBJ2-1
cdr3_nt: TGTGCCAGCAGCCAAGAGGGTGGGATTAGGAATGGGCAGTTCTTC
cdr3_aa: CASSQEGGIRNGQFF

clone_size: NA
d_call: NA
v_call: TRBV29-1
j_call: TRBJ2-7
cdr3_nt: TGCAGCGTTGTTCTTACTAGCAGACCGCACGAGCAGTACTTC
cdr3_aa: CSVVLTSRPHEQYF

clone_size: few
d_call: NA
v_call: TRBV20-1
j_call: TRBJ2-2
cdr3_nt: TGCAGTGCTAGTCCCCAGAGACCGAACACCGGGGAGCTGTTTTTT
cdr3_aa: CSASPQRPNTGELFF

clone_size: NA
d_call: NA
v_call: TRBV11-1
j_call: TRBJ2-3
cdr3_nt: TGTGCCAGCAGCTTAGGGACACCCGGGGGCACAGATACGCAGTATTTT
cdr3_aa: CASSLGTPGGTDTQYF

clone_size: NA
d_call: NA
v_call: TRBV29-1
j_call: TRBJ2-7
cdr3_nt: TGCAGCGTTGCACGAATGGGCGCGAGCGAGCAGTACTTC
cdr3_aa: CSVARMGASEQYF

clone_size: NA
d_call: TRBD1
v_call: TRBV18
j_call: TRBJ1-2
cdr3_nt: TGTGCCAGCTCACCTCCGGGACAGGGGCTCTATGGCTACACCTTC
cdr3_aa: CASSPPGQGLYGYTF